These 7 T cell receptor beta chains came from one sample sequenced in a study of T cell responses to AZD1222 COVID-19 vaccine (dated by TCRdb to 2020 to 2023). Libraries were made using the immunoSEQ multiplex PCR assay. Sourced from immuneACCESS, this table was stored by TCRdb with only in-frame sequences that have V and J called. A share of the clones is absent; for the studies checked, an unresolved V gene accounts for under half, and the remainder has no known explanation. The sample contains about 100,000 clones, approximately 89% of them found a single time. In total, the top ten clones hold roughly 3% of the sample. Taken with the paper, the label for time point translates to: baseline before first vaccination. The meaning of the sample's treatment or condition label: meningococcal conjugate vaccine given as trial control. The sequencing here drew on peripheral blood, taken on day 0 of MenACWY control vaccination. The receptor set was obtained from an adult in good health.

The rearrangement uses TRBV30 and TRBJ1-5, with D tentatively TRBD1 (6 bases). This CDR3 has 15 amino acids. Germline V gives CDR1 GTSNPN, CDR2 SVGIG (reference sequence). V shed 0 bases and J shed 7 bases, with 16 bases lying between them. CDR3 in amino acids: CAWSVDSGGWQPQHF. The CDR3 coding sequence is TGTGCCTGGAGTGTAGACTCGGGGGGCTGGCAGCCCCAGCATTTT. Together with reference TRBV30 and TRBJ1-5, the CDR3 gives the full variable domain: SQTIHQWPATLVQPVGSPLSLECTVEGTSNPNLYWYRQAAGRGLQLLFYSVGIGQISSEVPQNLSASRPQDRQFILSSKKLLLSDSGFYLCAWSVDSGGWQPQHFGDGTRLSIL.

This chain uses TRBV28 with TRBJ2-1; 7 nucleotides match TRBD1. The CDR3 is made up of 14 amino acids. Germline assignment: CDR1 MDHEN and CDR2 SYDVKM. The V gene end was trimmed by 5 bases and the J gene end by 5 bases; junction bases not matched to a gene: 6. The CDR3 here is CASSAGGEDNEQFF. The CDR3, as DNA: TGTGCCAGCAGTGCAGGGGGTGAAGACAATGAGCAGTTCTTC.

The chain uses TRBV30 and TRBJ1-5, with 9 bases fitting TRBD1. Trimming at V came to 0 bases and at J to 7 bases, leaving 4 bases not matched to a gene. There are 14 residues in the CDR3. Germline V gene lookup returns CDR1 GTSNPN and CDR2 SVGIG (reference sequence). The CDR3 DNA reads TGTGCCTGGAGTGTATGGACAGGGGACCAGCCCCAGCATTTT. As protein: CAWSVWTGDQPQHF.

The CDR3 DNA follows: TGCGCCAGCAGCTTAGGAGCAGGGGTCCACGAGCAGTACTTC. Its protein is CASSLGAGVHEQYF. The rearrangement uses TRBV5-1 and TRBJ2-7; D perhaps matches TRBD1 (6 bases). V lost 2 bases to trimming and J lost 5 bases, with 14 bases between them. Germline CDR1 and CDR2: SGHRS and YFSETQ. The CDR3 is 14 residues long.

V gene TRBV3-1 (or the pseudogene TRBV3-2) combines with J gene TRBJ2-4; D not certain. Germline loops: CDR1 LGHDT, CDR2 YNNKEL (reference sequence). This CDR3 has 12 amino acids. Trimming left V 1 base short and J 9 bases short, with 7 bases between. The CDR3 sequence: CASSQAGTIQYF. The CDR3 region has the DNA TGTGCCAGCAGCCAAGCAGGTACCATTCAGTACTTC.

Details on this clone: At one end the junction does not follow the germline gene, possibly because of a read error. This sequence joins TRBV5-1 and TRBJ2-2, with 9 bases identical to TRBD1. This CDR3 spans 16 amino acids. Germline CDR1 reads SGHRS; CDR2 reads YFSETQ. The CDR3 sequence is CASRLGQGSMAGELFF. The CDR3 bases are TGCGCCAGCAGATTGGGACAGGGTTCAATGGCCGGGGAGCTGTTTTTT.

The J gene is TRBJ2-7, the V gene TRBV5-8; D gene unclear. V was trimmed by 4 bases and J by 4 bases, leaving 6 bases between them. The CDR3 runs 11 residues. Germline values: CDR1 SGHTS, CDR2 YDEGEE. CDR3 bases: TGTGCCAGCAGCCCGTGGTACGAGCAGTACTTC. Amino acids: CASSPWYEQYF.